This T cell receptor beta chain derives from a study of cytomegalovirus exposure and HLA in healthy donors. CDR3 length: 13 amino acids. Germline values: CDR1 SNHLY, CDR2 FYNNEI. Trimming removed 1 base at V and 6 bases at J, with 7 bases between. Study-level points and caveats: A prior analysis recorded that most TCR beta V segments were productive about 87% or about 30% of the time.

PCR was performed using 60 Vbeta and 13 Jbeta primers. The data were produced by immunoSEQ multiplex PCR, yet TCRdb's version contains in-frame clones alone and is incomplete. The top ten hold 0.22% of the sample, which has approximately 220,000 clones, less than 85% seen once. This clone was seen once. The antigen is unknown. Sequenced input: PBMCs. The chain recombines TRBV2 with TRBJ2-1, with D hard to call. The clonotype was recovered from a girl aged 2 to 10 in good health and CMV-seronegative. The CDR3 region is CASSEGAPNEQFF. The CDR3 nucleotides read TGTGCCAGCAGTGAAGGGGCTCCCAATGAGCAGTTCTTC.